Shown below are 27 T cell receptor beta chains from a single sample sequenced in a study of memory CD4+ T cells and cytomegalovirus serostatus. Single viable CD3+CD4+CD8-CD45RO+ cells were sorted as the memory CD4+ T cells. The method was immunoSEQ multiplex PCR; TCRdb's version includes in-frame clones alone and lacks a portion of them. Of tens of thousands of clones in the sample, 75% to 85% were seen once. Sequencing was carried out using memory CD4+ T cells from blood. Every receptor here comes from an adult in good health and CMV-seronegative.

The CDR3 DNA is TGTGCCATCAGTGAGAGTGGTTCGGACTACGAGCAGTACTTC. Translation gives CAISESGSDYEQYF. The V and J genes are TRBV10-3 and TRBJ2-7; D unclear. CDR3 size: 14 residues. Trimming stripped 2 bases from V and 3 bases from J, with 11 bases between. Per germline, CDR1 ENHRY and CDR2 SYGVKD.

The rearrangement joins TRBV6-5 to TRBJ1-2, with D possibly matching TRBD1 (5 bases). In germline, CDR1 is MNHEY, CDR2 SVGAGI. CDR3 size: 12 residues. Trimming removed 0 bases from V and 8 bases from J, with 7 bases in between. The CDR3 region has the DNA TGTGCCAGCAGTTACTCGGGGGAAGGCTACACCTTC. The encoded protein is CASSYSGEGYTF.

This chain uses TRBV7-2 with TRBJ2-3; D remains ambiguous. V lost 0 bases and J 4 bases, leaving 8 bases between the germline ends. Per germline, CDR1 SGHTA and CDR2 FQGNSA. The CDR3 contains 14 residues. CDR3 nucleotide sequence: TGTGCCAGCAGCTTAGCAGGGCCCCCAGATACGCAGTATTTT. Amino acids: CASSLAGPPDTQYF.

The V gene is TRBV11-3, the J gene TRBJ1-1; 7 bases are shared with TRBD1. The CDR3 length is 15 residues. The V gene's germline CDR1 is SGHNT and CDR2 YENEEA. The J segment lost 1 base and the V segment lost 2 bases, leaving 4 bases of the junction unmatched. CDR3 protein: CASSLSPGGNTEAFF. For the CDR3, the DNA is TGTGCCAGCAGCTTATCGCCAGGGGGGAACACTGAAGCTTTCTTT.

The chain recombines TRBV6-5 with TRBJ2-5; D may be TRBD1 (6 bases). This CDR3 has 16 amino acids. V lost 3 bases and J 5 bases, leaving 19 bases between the germline ends. CDR1 and CDR2 (germline): MNHEY, SVGAGI. The CDR3 nucleotides read TGTGCCAGCAGTTATTCCGCGACAGGTCCGGGGGAGACCCAGTACTTC. Translation gives CASSYSATGPGETQYF.

By share of the sample, this clone is medium-sized (0.01 to 0.1%). The V and J genes are TRBV20-1 and TRBJ1-1; D remains unclear. CDR1 and CDR2 (germline): DFQATT, SNEGSKA (reference sequence). Between the trimmed V and J ends, which lost 6 bases and 1 base, there was a span of 6 bases. The CDR3 has 11 residues. The CDR3: CSATQNTEAFF. The CDR3 DNA sequence: TGCAGTGCCACCCAGAACACTGAAGCTTTCTTT.

This clone showed up just once. The chain joins TRBV4-2 to TRBJ1-1; D unresolved. Germline loops: CDR1 LGHNA, CDR2 YNFKEQ. The CDR3 consists of 16 residues. Trimming removed 0 bases at V and 1 base at J, with 12 bases between. The CDR3 region is CASSQDSGRRNTEAFF. The DNA of the CDR3 is TGTGCCAGCAGCCAAGATAGCGGCAGGCGGAACACTGAAGCTTTCTTT.

This chain links TRBV6-6 with TRBJ1-5, with unresolved D. CDR1 is MNHNY and CDR2 is SVGAGI in the germline V gene (reference sequence). This CDR3 is built from 13 residues. Trimming stripped 6 bases from V and 0 bases from J, with 6 bases between. CDR3 protein: CASRADSNQPQHF. The CDR3 DNA sequence: TGTGCCAGCAGGGCGGATAGCAATCAGCCCCAGCATTTT.

This clone showed up just a few times. The chain is built from TRBV5-1 and TRBJ2-7, with 9 bases identical to TRBD1. Germline CDR1 and CDR2: SGHRS and YFSETQ. J lost 6 bases, V lost 4 bases, and 8 bases had no gene match. This CDR3 has 14 amino acids. This CDR3 is CASSRTGERGEQYF. CDR3 coding DNA: TGCGCCAGCAGCCGGACAGGGGAGCGGGGCGAGCAGTACTTC.

The rearrangement links TRBV6-6 to TRBJ2-7; D remains unclear. Trimming shortened V by 0 bases and J by 5 bases, and 8 bases separated the two germline ends. The V gene's germline CDR1 is MNHNY and CDR2 SVGAGI (reference sequence). There are 13 residues in the CDR3. CDR3 DNA: TGTGCCAGCAGTTACTCGAGTTTCGACGAGCAGTACTTC. It is translated as CASSYSSFDEQYF.

There are a few counts of this clone. This sample also contains other DNA sequences that code for the same CDR3. The chain carries TRBV18 and TRBJ2-7; 7 bases map to TRBD2. V trimming: 3 bases; J trimming: 0 bases; junction bases outside the gene matches: 5. The germline V gene has CDR1 KGHSH and CDR2 LQKENI. The CDR3 length is 15 residues. The CDR3 DNA sequence: TGTGCCAGCTCACCGGGCGGGGGATCCTCCTACGAGCAGTACTTC. It translates to CASSPGGGSSYEQYF.

V is TRBV5-6 and J is TRBJ2-3; 8 nucleotides match TRBD1. V dropped 4 bases and J dropped 6; count of bases not matched to a gene: 10. The CDR3 totals 15 residues. The V gene's germline CDR1 is SGHDT and CDR2 YYEEEE. CDR3 nucleotide sequence: TGTGCCAGCAGCCTGCCGGGCAGGGGGCAGGATACGCAGTATTTT. Translation gives CASSLPGRGQDTQYF. The entire variable domain, with the rest obtained from reference TRBV5-6 and TRBJ2-3, is as follows: DAGVTQSPTHLIKTRGQQVTLRCSPKSGHDTVSWYQQALGQGPQFIFQYYEEEERQRGNFPDRFSGHQFPNYSSELNVNALLLGDSALYLCASSLPGRGQDTQYFGPGTRLTVL.

The chain links TRBV5-1 to TRBJ2-6; possibly TRBD1 for D (5 bases). Trimming removed 0 bases at V and 1 base at J, with 14 bases between. CDR3 length equals 18 residues. In germline, CDR1 is SGHRS, CDR2 YFSETQ. The CDR3 DNA follows: TGCGCCAGCAGCTTGGAGGGCCTGGCAGGGTCTGGGGCCAACGTCCTGACTTTC. This gives the protein CASSLEGLAGSGANVLTF.

The chain couples TRBV6-6 to TRBJ1-2; unclear D gene. V was trimmed by 7 bases and J by 2 bases, leaving 8 bases between them. The CDR3 has 12 amino acids. The germline CDR1 and CDR2 sequences are MNHNY and SVGAGI (reference sequence). CDR3 residues: CASIGGNYGYTF. CDR3 nucleotide sequence: TGTGCCAGCATAGGCGGAAACTATGGCTACACCTTC.

The genes are TRBV6-1 and TRBJ1-1; 11 positions agree with TRBD1. The V gene end was trimmed by 2 bases and the J gene end by 3 bases; junction bases not matched to a gene: 5. Germline CDR1 is MNHNS and CDR2 is SASEGT. The CDR3 has 16 residues. In DNA, the CDR3 is TGTGCCAGCAGTGAATGGGGACAGGGGGATTACACTGAAGCTTTCTTT. This gives the protein CASSEWGQGDYTEAFF.

This CDR3 reads CASSESRDRGSGEQYF. In nucleotides, the CDR3 is TGCGCCAGCAGTGAGTCGCGAGACAGGGGTTCGGGGGAGCAGTACTTC. This chain uses TRBV10-2 with TRBJ2-7, with 8 bases fitting TRBD1. With V trimmed by 0 bases and J by 7 bases, 11 bases remained unmatched. Germline CDR1 WSHSY, CDR2 SAAADI. The CDR3 length is 16 residues.

The chain carries TRBV6-1 and TRBJ2-7; D might be TRBD1 or TRBD2, each matching 5 bases. The CDR3 is 15 residues long. CDR1 is MNHNS, CDR2 SASEGT, per germline. Trimming stripped 5 bases from V and 0 bases from J, with 14 bases between. CDR3 loop: CASSIHRDPSYEQYF. The CDR3 nucleotides read TGTGCCAGCAGTATTCACCGGGACCCCTCCTACGAGCAGTACTTC.

The chain links TRBV15 to TRBJ1-5; D is unclear. The germline CDR1 and CDR2 sequences are LNHNV and YYDKDF (reference sequence). This CDR3 is built from 14 residues. V dropped 3 bases and J dropped 6 bases, with 12 bases sitting between them. CDR3 sequence reads: CATSSGRNGQPQHF. As DNA, the CDR3 is TGTGCCACCAGCAGCGGGAGAAATGGTCAGCCCCAGCATTTT.

Only a few counts were recorded for this clone. The rearrangement joins TRBV19 to TRBJ1-1; D is uncertain. The germline V gene has CDR1 LNHDA and CDR2 SQIVND (reference sequence). The V end lost 5 bases, the J end lost 1 base, and 14 bases lay between the germline ends. This CDR3 is 15 amino acids long. In nucleotides, the CDR3 is TGTGCCAGTAGTGCATCCCGGGGTTGGAACACTGAAGCTTTCTTT. Its protein product is CASSASRGWNTEAFF.

The DNA of the CDR3 is TGTGCCTGGAGCAACCAGGGATATGGCTACACCTTC. Translated, it gives CAWSNQGYGYTF. The chain is built from TRBV30 and TRBJ1-2, with TRBD1 as a possible D gene (5 bases). The CDR3 loop spans 12 amino acids. Trimming stripped 3 bases from V and 5 bases from J, with 10 bases between. Germline lookup yields CDR1 GTSNPN and CDR2 SVGIG (reference sequence).

The chain is built from TRBV11-2 and TRBJ1-3; D is undetermined. Trimming took 5 bases from V and 0 from J, leaving 11 bases between them. The CDR3 covers 15 residues. Germline loops: CDR1 SGHAT, CDR2 FQNNGV. The CDR3 sequence is CASSRNGLSGNTIYF. DNA of the CDR3: TGTGCCAGCAGCCGCAACGGGCTCTCTGGAAACACCATATATTTT.

The V and J genes are TRBV15 and TRBJ2-2; perhaps TRBD1 as D (6 bases). V was cut by 0 bases and J by 4 bases, with 12 bases left in between. The germline V gene has CDR1 LNHNV and CDR2 YYDKDF (reference sequence). The CDR3 has 16 amino acids. The CDR3 DNA is TGTGCCACCAGCAGAGACAACAGGGCCCTCACCGGGGAGCTGTTTTTT. It codes for CATSRDNRALTGELFF. Combining the CDR3 with reference TRBV15 and TRBJ2-2 gives the whole variable domain DAMVIQNPRYQVTQFGKPVTLSCSQTLNHNVMYWYQQKSSQAPKLLFHYYDKDFNNEADTPDNFQSRRPNTSFCFLDIRSPGLGDTAMYLCATSRDNRALTGELFFGEGSRLTVL.

The genes are TRBV11-1 and TRBJ2-1; TRBD2 matches 15 bases. V trimming: 3 bases; J trimming: 10 bases; junction bases outside the gene matches: 7. The germline V gene has CDR1 SGHAT and CDR2 FQDESV (reference sequence). The CDR3 contains 16 residues. The CDR3 DNA follows: TGTGCCAGCAGCTTGGTATCCGGGACTAGCGGGGGGGAGCAGTTCTTC. It is translated as CASSLVSGTSGGEQFF. The full variable domain, completed using reference TRBV11-1 and TRBJ2-1, is EAEVAQSPRYKITEKSQAVAFWCDPISGHATLYWYRQILGQGPELLVQFQDESVVDDSQLPKDRFSAERLKGVDSTLKIQPAELGDSAMYLCASSLVSGTSGGEQFFGPGTRLTVL.

The V and J genes are TRBV19 and TRBJ1-3, with D unresolved. With 1 base removed from V and 1 base from J, the gap between germline ends came to 5 bases. Germline V gene lookup returns CDR1 LNHDA and CDR2 SQIVND (reference sequence). This CDR3 spans 14 amino acids. In nucleotides, the CDR3 is TGTGCCAGTAGTATAGCTTTTTCTGGAAACACCATATATTTT. This encodes CASSIAFSGNTIYF.

This clone has just one count. The chain uses TRBV30 and TRBJ1-3; D not certain. Germline V lookup: CDR1 GTSNPN, CDR2 SVGIG (reference sequence). Trimming removed 0 bases at V and 0 bases at J, with 3 bases between. There are 13 residues in the CDR3. This chain's CDR3 is CAWSVSSGNTIYF. DNA for the CDR3: TGTGCCTGGAGTGTAAGCTCTGGAAACACCATATATTTT. Full variable domain (rest looked up from reference TRBV30 and TRBJ1-3): SQTIHQWPATLVQPVGSPLSLECTVEGTSNPNLYWYRQAAGRGLQLLFYSVGIGQISSEVPQNLSASRPQDRQFILSSKKLLLSDSGFYLCAWSVSSGNTIYFGEGSWLTVV.

This clone was seen a few times. The chain has TRBV19 and TRBJ1-2; D is ambiguous. Germline V gene lookup returns CDR1 LNHDA and CDR2 SQIVND (reference sequence). Between the trimmed V and J ends, which lost 6 bases and 3 bases, there was a span of 11 bases. The length of the CDR3 is 13 residues. CDR3 DNA: TGTGCCAGTAGCATAAAAACCTACTATGGCTACACCTTC. It specifies CASSIKTYYGYTF.

This chain connects TRBV2 to TRBJ1-5; 7 positions agree with TRBD1. CDR1 is SNHLY, CDR2 FYNNEI, per germline. The CDR3 totals 17 residues. V shed 3 bases, J shed 0 bases, and the junction held 8 bases outside the gene matches. This chain's CDR3 is CASSETGTVHSNQPQHF. CDR3 in DNA: TGTGCCAGCAGTGAGACAGGGACGGTTCATAGCAATCAGCCCCAGCATTTT.